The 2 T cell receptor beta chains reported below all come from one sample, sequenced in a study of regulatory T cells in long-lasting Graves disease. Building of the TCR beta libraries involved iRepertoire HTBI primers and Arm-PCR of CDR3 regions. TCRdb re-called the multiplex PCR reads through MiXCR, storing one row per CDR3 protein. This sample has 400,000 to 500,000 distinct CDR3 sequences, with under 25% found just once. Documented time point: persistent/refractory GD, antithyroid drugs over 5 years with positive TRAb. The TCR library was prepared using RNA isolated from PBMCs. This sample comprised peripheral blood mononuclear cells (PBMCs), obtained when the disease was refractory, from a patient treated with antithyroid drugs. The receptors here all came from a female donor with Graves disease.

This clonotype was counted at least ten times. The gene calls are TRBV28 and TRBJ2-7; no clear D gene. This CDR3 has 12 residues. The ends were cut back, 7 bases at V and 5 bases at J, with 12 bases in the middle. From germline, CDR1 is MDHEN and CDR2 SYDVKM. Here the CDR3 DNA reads TGTGCCAGCACCACGGTGGGCGACGAGCAGTACTTC. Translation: CASTTVGDEQYF.

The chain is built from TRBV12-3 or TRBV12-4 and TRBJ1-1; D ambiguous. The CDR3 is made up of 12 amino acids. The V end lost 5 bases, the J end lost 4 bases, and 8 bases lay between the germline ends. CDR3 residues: CASSLKSTEAFF. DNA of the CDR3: TGTGCCAGCAGTCTTAAGAGCACTGAAGCTTTCTTT.